The 8 T cell receptor beta chains in this list originate from one sample, sequenced in a study of a mutant IDH1 vaccine in newly diagnosed glioma. Time point meaning: week 47, end of study. Every vaccine dose comprised 300 ug of mutant IDH1 20-mer peptide plus topical imiquimod. Here immunoSEQ multiplex PCR was the method, and the copy in TCRdb shows in-frame clones only, minus some. The table includes tens of thousands of clones, approximately 71% detected once. Antigens of these TCRs are unknown. The starting material was PBMCs, obtained from a glioma patient whose treatment included an IDH1 peptide vaccine. These TCRs come from a man between 45 and 60 years old with glioma.

The V gene is TRBV6-5, the J gene TRBJ2-1; D could derive from TRBD1 or TRBD2 (5 bases each). V lost 6 bases to trimming and J lost 5 bases, with 14 bases between them. The CDR3 has 14 amino acids. CDR1 is MNHEY and CDR2 is SVGAGI in the germline V gene. CDR3 sequence: CASSRDGANNEQFF. CDR3 nucleotides: TGTGCCAGCAGCCGGGACGGAGCGAACAATGAGCAGTTCTTC.

The chain recombines TRBV9 with TRBJ2-7; no reliable D call. The CDR3 sequence is 15 residues long. Deletions cut 4 bases from V and 2 bases from J, with 16 bases between. Germline V CDR1 and CDR2: SGDLS, YYNGEE. The CDR3 sequence is CASSPRAVATYEQYF. The CDR3 DNA reads as TGTGCCAGCAGCCCCCGGGCGGTAGCAACCTACGAGCAGTACTTC.

The CDR3, as DNA: TGTGCCTGGGTGCCGGGACCCCGGGGGGAGACCCAGTACTTC. Protein sequence: CAWVPGPRGETQYF. The chain employs TRBV30 and TRBJ2-5, with D tentatively TRBD2 (6 bases). There are 14 residues in the CDR3. The germline CDR1 and CDR2 sequences are GTSNPN and SVGIG (reference sequence). The germline V and J ends were trimmed by 5 bases and 5 bases, with 18 bases remaining between them.

The chain joins TRBV6-5 to TRBJ2-7; no firm D call. Trimming pared 4 bases from V and 0 bases from J, leaving 7 bases between. The CDR3 spans 13 residues. Germline CDR1 is MNHEY and CDR2 is SVGAGI. CDR3 coding DNA: TGTGCCAGCAGTTCCAGCCTCTCCTACGAGCAGTACTTC. Its translation: CASSSSLSYEQYF.

The V gene is TRBV19, the J gene TRBJ1-3; maybe TRBD1 (5 bases). From germline, CDR1 is LNHDA and CDR2 SQIVND (reference sequence). The CDR3 is made up of 16 amino acids. V dropped 9 bases and J dropped 2 bases, with 20 bases sitting between them. The CDR3 DNA is TGTGCCAGCCCTCAAGCCGGGGGGGTTACTGGAAACACCATATATTTT. This encodes CASPQAGGVTGNTIYF.

The V and J genes are TRBV25-1 and TRBJ1-1; the D is unclear. From germline, CDR1 is MGHDK and CDR2 SYGVNS. This CDR3 spans 12 amino acids. Trimming stripped 5 bases from V and 4 bases from J, with 8 bases between. As DNA, the CDR3 is TGTGCCAGCAGTTTCGGAGGCACTGAAGCTTTCTTT. This codes for CASSFGGTEAFF.

J is TRBJ1-1 and V is TRBV18, with D maybe TRBD1 (5 bases). V lost 3 bases and J lost 6, with 11 bases in between. Germline lookup yields CDR1 KGHSH and CDR2 LQKENI. This CDR3 has 13 amino acids. The CDR3: CASSPRGRPEAFF. Written as DNA, the CDR3 is TGTGCCAGCTCACCCCGGGGACGACCTGAAGCTTTCTTT. The whole variable domain, remainder taken from reference TRBV18 and TRBJ1-1, is NAGVMQNPRHLVRRRGQEARLRCSPMKGHSHVYWYRQLPEEGLKFMVYLQKENIIDESGMPKERFSAEFPKEGPSILRIQQVVRGDSAAYFCASSPRGRPEAFFGQGTRLTVV.

The chain recombines TRBV2 with TRBJ1-1, with TRBD1 matching over 7 bases. The germline gives CDR1 SNHLY, CDR2 FYNNEI. The CDR3 length is 15 residues. V was clipped by 0 bases and J by 1 base; unmatched bases: 2. CDR3 loop: CASSEAGQKNTEAFF. For the CDR3, the DNA is TGTGCCAGCAGTGAAGCGGGACAGAAGAACACTGAAGCTTTCTTT.